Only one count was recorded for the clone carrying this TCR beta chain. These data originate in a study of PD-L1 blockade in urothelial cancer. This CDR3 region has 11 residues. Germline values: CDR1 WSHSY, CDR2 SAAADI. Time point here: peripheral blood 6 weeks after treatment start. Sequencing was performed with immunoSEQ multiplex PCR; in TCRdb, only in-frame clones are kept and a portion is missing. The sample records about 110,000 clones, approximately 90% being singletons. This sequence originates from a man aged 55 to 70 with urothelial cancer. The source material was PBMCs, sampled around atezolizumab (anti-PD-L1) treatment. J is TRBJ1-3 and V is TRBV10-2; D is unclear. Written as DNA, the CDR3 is TGCCCCCGGAGCTCTGGAAACACCATATATTTT. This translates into CPRSSGNTIYF.